A single sample gave rise to the 21 T cell receptor beta chains below, sequenced in a study of blood T cell repertoires in COVID-19. Produced via immunoSEQ multiplex PCR; TCRdb's table is partial and in-frame only. Of 35,000 to 45,000 clones listed, around 85% are singletons. The sequenced sample was peripheral blood. The receptors derive from a man aged 35 to 55 with active COVID-19.

The rearrangement uses TRBV2 and TRBJ2-4; TRBD1 agrees at 7 bases. Per the germline V gene, CDR1 is SNHLY and CDR2 is FYNNEI. V gave up 6 bases and J gave up 1 base; unmatched junction bases: 6. The CDR3 loop spans 15 amino acids. The CDR3 loop reads CASRDRRGAKNIQYF. CDR3 bases: TGTGCCAGCAGGGACAGGAGAGGGGCCAAAAACATTCAGTACTTC.

The chain employs TRBV6-5 and TRBJ1-1, with TRBD1 matching 7 bases. The CDR3 sequence is 13 residues long. V lost 6 bases and J lost 2; bases outside the gene matches: 3. Germline V gene lookup returns CDR1 MNHEY and CDR2 SVGAGI. The CDR3 loop reads CASRRTGNTEAFF. The DNA of the CDR3 is TGTGCCAGCAGAAGGACAGGTAACACTGAAGCTTTCTTT.

The chain employs TRBV5-4 and TRBJ2-7, with D perhaps TRBD2 (5 bases). The CDR3 covers 14 residues. Deletions cut 4 bases from V and 7 bases from J, with 18 bases between. In germline, CDR1 is SGHNT, CDR2 YYREEE (reference sequence). CDR3: CASSPRASGLEQYF. The CDR3 DNA is TGTGCCAGCAGCCCCCGGGCCAGTGGACTGGAGCAGTACTTC.

V is TRBV28 and J is TRBJ1-5, with D tentatively TRBD1 (5 bases). V lost 3 bases to trimming and J lost 6 bases, with 15 bases between them. CDR3 size: 15 residues. CDR1 is MDHEN and CDR2 is SYDVKM in the germline V gene. For the CDR3, the DNA is TGTGCCAGCAGTTTGATCAGGGAAATTTCTCAGCCCCAGCATTTT. The encoded protein is CASSLIREISQPQHF.

V usage is TRBV3-1 (or the pseudogene TRBV3-2) and J usage is TRBJ1-2; D is unresolved. This CDR3 comprises 16 residues. Germline CDR1 is LGHDT and CDR2 is YNNKEL (reference sequence). V lost 6 bases to trimming and J lost 2 bases, with 19 bases between them. The CDR3 region has the DNA TGTGCCAGCAGACCGTCCCACCTGACACCCAACTATGGCTACACCTTC. Translated: CASRPSHLTPNYGYTF.

This clone was detected once. The chain employs TRBV28 and TRBJ2-7; TRBD2 might be the D (6 bases). This CDR3 region has 16 residues. V lost 6 bases to trimming and J lost 4 bases, with 22 bases between them. Germline V gives CDR1 MDHEN, CDR2 SYDVKM. In nucleotides, the CDR3 is TGTGCCAGCAGGGAAACCGGGGGATGGGATCCATACGAGCAGTACTTC. It specifies CASRETGGWDPYEQYF.

The CDR3: CAWNLPDRVNNSPLHF. DNA of the CDR3: TGTGCCTGGAATCTCCCCGACAGGGTGAATAATTCACCCCTCCACTTT. V gene TRBV30 combines with J gene TRBJ1-6; 7 nucleotides align to TRBD1. CDR3 length: 16 amino acids. Germline V gene lookup returns CDR1 GTSNPN and CDR2 SVGIG (reference sequence). V trimming: 4 bases; J trimming: 5 bases; junction bases outside the gene matches: 11.

The genes are TRBV9 and TRBJ2-1, with 9 positions matching TRBD2. This CDR3 is 15 amino acids long. V lost 0 bases, J lost 4 bases, and 2 bases stayed unmatched. Germline CDR1 is SGDLS and CDR2 is YYNGEE. The CDR3 bases are TGTGCCAGCAGCGTAGAGCTAGCGGGGTACAATGAGCAGTTCTTC. Its protein product is CASSVELAGYNEQFF.

V usage is TRBV5-1 and J usage is TRBJ2-3, with D perhaps TRBD1 (5 bases). This CDR3 is 16 amino acids long. V lost 0 bases, J lost 4 bases, and 15 bases lay in between. Germline assignment: CDR1 SGHRS and CDR2 YFSETQ. The chain's CDR3 is CASSLGTGPPSDTQYF. In nucleotides, the CDR3 is TGCGCCAGCAGCTTGGGAACAGGACCCCCCTCAGATACGCAGTATTTT.

The chain is built from TRBV7-3 and TRBJ2-5, with a tentative D call TRBD2 (6 bases). The ends were cut back, 2 bases at V and 4 bases at J, with 14 bases in the middle. The CDR3 runs 15 residues. Per germline, CDR1 SGHTA and CDR2 FQGTGA. The CDR3 protein is CASSLAGTEGETQYF. DNA of the CDR3: TGTGCCAGCAGCTTAGCTGGGACGGAGGGAGAGACCCAGTACTTC.

The J gene is TRBJ2-2, the V gene TRBV5-6; D gene unclear. Per germline, CDR1 SGHDT and CDR2 YYEEEE. V was cut by 4 bases and J by 7 bases, with 17 bases left in between. The CDR3 has 15 amino acids. This CDR3 is CASSRRGLIIGELFF. For the CDR3, the DNA is TGTGCCAGCAGCCGCCGTGGTCTAATCATCGGGGAGCTGTTTTTT.

The gene calls are TRBV9 and TRBJ1-2; 8 nucleotides agree with TRBD1. Germline V gene sequence: CDR1 SGDLS, CDR2 YYNGEE. The ends lost 6 bases at V and 3 bases at J; junction bases unmatched: 4. CDR3 length: 13 residues. The CDR3 DNA reads as TGTGCCAGCACCTTGGGACAGGACTATGGCTACACCTTC. This sequence encodes CASTLGQDYGYTF.

V and J are TRBV12-3 or TRBV12-4 and TRBJ1-1; possible D gene TRBD1, 5 bases. The CDR3 sequence is 13 residues long. V lost 7 bases and J lost 8, with 17 bases in between. The CDR3 here is CASTPPGRGEAFF. The CDR3 nucleotides are TGTGCCAGCACCCCACCGGGGCGGGGGGAAGCTTTCTTT.

Comment on this clone: Mismatch with germline at one junction end may stem from a read error. Written as DNA, the CDR3 is TGCGCCAGCAGACAAGTTGGACTAGCGGGAGGGCCGGGCACCGGGGAGCTGTTTTTT. The encoded protein is CASRQVGLAGGPGTGELFF. V is TRBV4-1 and J is TRBJ2-2, with TRBD2 identical over 15 bases. The CDR3 covers 19 residues. CDR1 and CDR2 (germline): MGHRA, YSYEKL.

DNA for the CDR3: TGTGCCAGCAGTGACAGCGCTGAAGCTTTCTTT. Translated: CASSDSAEAFF. The chain carries TRBV25-1 and TRBJ1-1; D gene unclear. Trimming left V 3 bases short and J 6 bases short, with 5 bases between. Germline assignment: CDR1 MGHDK and CDR2 SYGVNS. The CDR3 covers 11 residues.

The CDR3 DNA follows: TGTGCCAGCAGCTTGTTGACTAGCGGGAGGACCACAGATACGCAGTATTTT. It specifies CASSLLTSGRTTDTQYF. The chain is built from TRBV7-8 and TRBJ2-3, with 13 positions matching TRBD2. The germline V gene encodes CDR1 SGHVS and CDR2 FQNEAQ. CDR3 length equals 17 residues. V shed 3 bases and J 2 bases; nucleotides not matched to a gene: 5.

V and J are TRBV15 and TRBJ2-1, with TRBD2 matching 16 bases. The CDR3 consists of 19 residues. Trimming at V came to 2 bases and at J to 7 bases, leaving 11 bases not matched to a gene. Germline V lookup: CDR1 LNHNV, CDR2 YYDKDF (reference sequence). The CDR3 DNA follows: TGTGCCACCAGCAGAACCGGGACTAGCGGGAGGGCCGTTGGTAATGAGCAGTTCTTC. This translates into CATSRTGTSGRAVGNEQFF.

This chain links TRBV15 with TRBJ2-5; 7 nucleotides align to TRBD1. V gave up 4 bases and J gave up 5 bases; unmatched junction bases: 10. The CDR3 totals 15 residues. CDR1 and CDR2 from the germline V gene are LNHNV and YYDKDF (reference sequence). CDR3 sequence: CATSTRDRSEETQYF. The CDR3 coding sequence is TGTGCCACCAGCACTAGGGACAGAAGCGAGGAGACCCAGTACTTC.

The V call is TRBV28, the J call TRBJ2-2, with D perhaps matching TRBD1 (5 bases). V was pared by 8 bases and J by 7 bases, with 14 bases between. Germline CDR1 is MDHEN and CDR2 is SYDVKM. This CDR3 comprises 13 residues. CDR3 DNA: TGTGCCAGCGCCACCCCAGGGCTCGGGGAGCTGTTTTTT. Encoded protein: CASATPGLGELFF.

This clone was seen just once. The chain employs TRBV30 and TRBJ2-1; 8 bases match TRBD2. The CDR3 extends over 22 amino acids. Germline CDR1 is GTSNPN and CDR2 is SVGIG (reference sequence). Losses at the gene ends were 4 bases for V and 0 bases for J; bases not matched to a gene: 26. CDR3 in DNA: TGTGCCTGGAACGGACGCAGAATCGGTTGGAACGGGGGGGGCTTCTCCTACAATGAGCAGTTCTTC. It codes for CAWNGRRIGWNGGGFSYNEQFF.

The rearrangement links TRBV6-2 or TRBV6-3 to TRBJ2-1; D is unclear. The germline V gene has CDR1 MNHEY and CDR2 SVGEGT. This CDR3 has 13 amino acids. V lost 2 bases to trimming and J lost 4 bases, with 6 bases between them. CDR3 DNA sequence: TGTGCCAGCAGTTACCAAGCTTACAATGAGCAGTTCTTC. The encoded protein is CASSYQAYNEQFF.